Listed below are T cell receptor beta chains from one sample, sequenced in a study of T cell repertoires in cytomegalovirus infection. TCRdb called the reads again in MiXCR, with one record for every CDR3 protein. The sample yields 130,000 or so distinct CDR3 sequences, under 8.5% seen once. The material sequenced was PBMCs. All receptors come from a human donor in good health (CMV status not recorded). Some clones in this sample may be carry-over from other donors' samples. CDR3s include the opening cysteine and the closing phenylalanine or tryptophan. D genes are given only for firm matches. Clone size, where shown, is once, few, many, or a class for clones that have expanded.

CDR3nt | CDR3aa | v_gene | d_gene | abundance | j_gene | len
TGTGCCAGCAGCCTTGGGAACGAGACCCAGTACTTC | CASSLGNETQYF | TRBV6-4 | - | - | TRBJ2-5 | 12
TGCAGTGCTATAAGGACTAGCGGGGGGATTAGCTCCTACAATGAGCAGTTCTTC | CSAIRTSGGISSYNEQFF | TRBV20-1 | TRBD2 | few | TRBJ2-1 | 18
TGCAGCGTCGGGACAGGGAGAGACGAGCAGTACTTC | CSVGTGRDEQYF | TRBV29-1 | TRBD1 | - | TRBJ2-7 | 12
TGTGCCAGCAGCTTAGGGACACTTAGCTCCTACGAGCAGTACTTC | CASSLGTLSSYEQYF | TRBV5-4 | - | many | TRBJ2-7 | 15
TGTGCCAGTAGTTTCGATCCCAACTATGGCTACACCTTC | CASSFDPNYGYTF | TRBV19 | - | many | TRBJ1-2 | 13
TGTGCCAGCAGCTTAATGGTGGAGACCCAGTACTTC | CASSLMVETQYF | TRBV5-8 | - | many | TRBJ2-5 | 12
TGTGCCAGCAGCTTAGGGGGACAGGGGGGAATGGAGGTACGAGCTCATGAGCAGTTCTTC | CASSLGGQGGMEVRAHEQFF | TRBV7-6 | TRBD1 | many | TRBJ2-1 | 20
TGTGCCAGCAGCTTAGGGACTAGCATTGAGACCCAGTACTTC | CASSLGTSIETQYF | TRBV7-2 | TRBD2 | - | TRBJ2-5 | 14
TGTGCCAGCAGTAGGGACAGCCTGAAGAGCTCCTACGAGCAGTACTTC | CASSRDSLKSSYEQYF | TRBV7-9 | TRBD1 | many | TRBJ2-7 | 16
TGTGCCAGCAGCTTAGAATCAGGCACAGATACGCAGTATTTT | CASSLESGTDTQYF | TRBV7-2 | - | many | TRBJ2-3 | 14
TGCAGCGTTGAGACGACGACAGGGAGCTCCTACGAGCAGTACTTC | CSVETTTGSSYEQYF | TRBV29-1 | TRBD1 | few | TRBJ2-7 | 15
TGTGCCAGCAGCCACCACGGGACAGGGGCGAACACTGAAGCTTTCTTT | CASSHHGTGANTEAFF | TRBV2 | TRBD1 | many | TRBJ1-1 | 16
TGCAGCGTTGTTGGGGGGAAGGCTGAAGCTTTCTTT | CSVVGGKAEAFF | TRBV29-1 | - | - | TRBJ1-1 | 12
TGTGCCAGTAGTATGGACACAGGGTGGGCCCGTATGGGTACTGAAGCTTTCTTT | CASSMDTGWARMGTEAFF | TRBV19 | - | many | TRBJ1-1 | 18
TGCAGCGTTGACTCGACATATGATGGCTACACCTTC | CSVDSTYDGYTF | TRBV29-1 | - | - | TRBJ1-2 | 12
TGCAGTGGGCAGACTCCTTATAATTCACCCCTCCACTTT | CSGQTPYNSPLHF | TRBV20-1 | - | many | TRBJ1-6 | 13
TGCGCCAGCAGCCCCCTGGTGACGAGCTCCTACGAGCAGTACTTC | CASSPLVTSSYEQYF | TRBV4-1 | - | many | TRBJ2-7 | 15
TGTGCCAGCAGCTCAGGGTTGCTGGCGGGGCTGGACGAGCAGTACTTC | CASSSGLLAGLDEQYF | TRBV7-9 | - | many | TRBJ2-7 | 16
TGTGCCAGCAGCTTTTTGACTAGCGGGGGTGGAGATACGCAGTATTTT | CASSFLTSGGGDTQYF | TRBV7-2 | TRBD2 | many | TRBJ2-3 | 16
TGCAGCGTGATACCGGGACTCTCCTTAAAGGGCCGGGACACTGAAGCTTTCTTT | CSVIPGLSLKGRDTEAFF | TRBV29-1 | - | many | TRBJ1-1 | 18
TGCAGTGCCCCCCCTAGCGGGGGGGCCTACGAGCAGTACTTC | CSAPPSGGAYEQYF | TRBV20-1 | TRBD2 | - | TRBJ2-7 | 14
TGCGCCAGCAGCATAACAGGGTTAACCGGGGAGCTGTTTTTT | CASSITGLTGELFF | TRBV5-1 | - | many | TRBJ2-2 | 14
TGTGCCAGCAGCCACAGGGGAATGGAGAAAAATGAGCAGTTCTTC | CASSHRGMEKNEQFF | TRBV5-5 | TRBD1 | many | TRBJ2-1 | 15
TGCAGTGCTAGCCCCCCCGGGACAGCTAACTCCTACGAGCAGTACTTC | CSASPPGTANSYEQYF | TRBV20-1 | TRBD1 | many | TRBJ2-7 | 16
TGTGCCATCCCAGGGGCGGGGGGGAACACCGGGGAGCTGTTTTTT | CAIPGAGGNTGELFF | TRBV2 | TRBD2 | many | TRBJ2-2 | 15
TGCAGCGCTCAACCCTCGCGGTCTGGAAACACCATATATTTT | CSAQPSRSGNTIYF | TRBV29-1 | - | many | TRBJ1-3 | 14